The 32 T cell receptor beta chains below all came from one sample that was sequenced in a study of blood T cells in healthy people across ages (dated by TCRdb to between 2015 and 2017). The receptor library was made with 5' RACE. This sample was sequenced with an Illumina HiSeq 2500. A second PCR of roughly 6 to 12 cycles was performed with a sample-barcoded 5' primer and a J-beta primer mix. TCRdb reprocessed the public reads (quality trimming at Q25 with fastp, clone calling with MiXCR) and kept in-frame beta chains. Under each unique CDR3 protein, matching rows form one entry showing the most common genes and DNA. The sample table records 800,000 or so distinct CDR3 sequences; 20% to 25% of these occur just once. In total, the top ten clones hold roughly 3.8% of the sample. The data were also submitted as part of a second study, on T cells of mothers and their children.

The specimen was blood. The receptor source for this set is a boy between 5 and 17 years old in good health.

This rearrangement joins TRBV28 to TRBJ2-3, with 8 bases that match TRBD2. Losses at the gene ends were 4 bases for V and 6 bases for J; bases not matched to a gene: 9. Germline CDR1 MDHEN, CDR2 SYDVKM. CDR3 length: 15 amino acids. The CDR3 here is CASSSPAGARDTQYF. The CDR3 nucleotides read TGTGCCAGCAGTTCGCCAGCGGGAGCCCGGGATACGCAGTATTTT.

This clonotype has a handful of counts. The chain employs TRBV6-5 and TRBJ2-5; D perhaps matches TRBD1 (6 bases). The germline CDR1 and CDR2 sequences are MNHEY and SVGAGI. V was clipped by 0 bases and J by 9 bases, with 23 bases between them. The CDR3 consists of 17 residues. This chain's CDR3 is CASSYSSTSGQTNAQYF. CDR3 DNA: TGTGCCAGCAGTTACTCGAGTACTTCTGGACAGACTAATGCCCAGTACTTC.

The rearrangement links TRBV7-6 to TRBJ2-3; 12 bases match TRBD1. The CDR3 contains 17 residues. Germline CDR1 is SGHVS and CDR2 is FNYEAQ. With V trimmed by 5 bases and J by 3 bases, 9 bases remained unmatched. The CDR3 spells CASSPMGGQGATDTQYF. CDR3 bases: TGTGCCAGCAGCCCAATGGGGGGACAGGGGGCGACAGATACGCAGTATTTT.

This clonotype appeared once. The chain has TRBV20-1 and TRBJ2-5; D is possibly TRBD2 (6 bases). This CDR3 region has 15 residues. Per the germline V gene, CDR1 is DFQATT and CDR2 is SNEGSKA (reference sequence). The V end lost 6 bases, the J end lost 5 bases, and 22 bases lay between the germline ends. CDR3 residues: CSAPRSSGAEETQYF. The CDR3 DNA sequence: TGCAGTGCCCCACGGAGTAGCGGAGCTGAGGAGACCCAGTACTTC.

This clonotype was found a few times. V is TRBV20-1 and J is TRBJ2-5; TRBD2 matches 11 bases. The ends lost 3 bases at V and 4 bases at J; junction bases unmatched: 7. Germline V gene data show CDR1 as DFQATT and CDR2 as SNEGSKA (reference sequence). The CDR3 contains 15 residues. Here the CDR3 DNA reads TGCAGTGCTAGGGTTAGCGGGAGGGCCTCAGAGACCCAGTACTTC. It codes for CSARVSGRASETQYF.

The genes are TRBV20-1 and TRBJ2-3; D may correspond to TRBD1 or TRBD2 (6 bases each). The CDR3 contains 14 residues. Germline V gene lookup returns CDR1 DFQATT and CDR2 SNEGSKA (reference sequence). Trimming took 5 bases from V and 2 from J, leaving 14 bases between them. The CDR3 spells CSAPFPGATDTQYF. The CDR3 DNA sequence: TGCAGTGCTCCCTTTCCGGGGGCCACAGATACGCAGTATTTT.

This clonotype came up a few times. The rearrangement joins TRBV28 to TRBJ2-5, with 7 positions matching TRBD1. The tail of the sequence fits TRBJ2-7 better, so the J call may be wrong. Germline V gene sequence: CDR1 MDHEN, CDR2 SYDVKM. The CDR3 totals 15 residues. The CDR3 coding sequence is TGTGCCAGCAGTTTCCCGGCAGGGGGTCTGAACGAGCAGTACTTC. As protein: CASSFPAGGLNEQYF.

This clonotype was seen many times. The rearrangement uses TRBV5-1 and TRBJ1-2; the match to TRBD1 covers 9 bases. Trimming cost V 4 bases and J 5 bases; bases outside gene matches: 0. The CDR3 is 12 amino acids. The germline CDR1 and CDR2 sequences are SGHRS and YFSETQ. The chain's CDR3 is CASSGQGYGYTF. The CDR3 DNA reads TGCGCCAGCAGCGGACAGGGGTATGGCTACACCTTC.

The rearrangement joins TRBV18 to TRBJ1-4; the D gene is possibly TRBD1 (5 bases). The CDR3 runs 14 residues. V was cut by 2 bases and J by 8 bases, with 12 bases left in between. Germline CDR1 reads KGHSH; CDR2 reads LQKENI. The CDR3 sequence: CASSPDGQREKLFF. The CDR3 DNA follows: TGTGCCAGCTCACCAGATGGACAACGCGAAAAACTGTTTTTT.

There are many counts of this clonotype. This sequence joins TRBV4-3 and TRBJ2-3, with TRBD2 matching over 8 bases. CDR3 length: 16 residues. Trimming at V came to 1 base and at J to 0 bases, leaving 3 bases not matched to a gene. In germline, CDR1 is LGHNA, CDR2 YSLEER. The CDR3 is CASSQALAGSTDTQYF. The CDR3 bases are TGCGCCAGCAGCCAAGCCCTAGCGGGTAGCACAGATACGCAGTATTTT.

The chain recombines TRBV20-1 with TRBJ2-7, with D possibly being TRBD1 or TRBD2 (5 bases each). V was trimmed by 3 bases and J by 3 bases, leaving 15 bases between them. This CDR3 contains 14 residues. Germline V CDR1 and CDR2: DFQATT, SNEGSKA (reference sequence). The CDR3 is CSASPFQGDYEQYF. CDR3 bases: TGCAGTGCTAGCCCCTTTCAGGGAGACTACGAGCAGTACTTC.

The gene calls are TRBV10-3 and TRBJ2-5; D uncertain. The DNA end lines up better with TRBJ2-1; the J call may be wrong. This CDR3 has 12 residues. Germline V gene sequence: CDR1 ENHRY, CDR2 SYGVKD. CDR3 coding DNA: TGTGCCATCAGTGAGTCATCGAATGAGCAGTTCTTC. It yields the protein CAISESSNEQFF.

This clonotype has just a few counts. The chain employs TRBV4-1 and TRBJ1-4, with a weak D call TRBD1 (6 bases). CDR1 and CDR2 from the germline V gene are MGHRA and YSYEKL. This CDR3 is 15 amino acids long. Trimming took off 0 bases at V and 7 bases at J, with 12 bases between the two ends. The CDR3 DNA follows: TGCGCCAGCAGCCAAGATTACAGGGTGGGTGAAAAACTGTTTTTT. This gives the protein CASSQDYRVGEKLFF.

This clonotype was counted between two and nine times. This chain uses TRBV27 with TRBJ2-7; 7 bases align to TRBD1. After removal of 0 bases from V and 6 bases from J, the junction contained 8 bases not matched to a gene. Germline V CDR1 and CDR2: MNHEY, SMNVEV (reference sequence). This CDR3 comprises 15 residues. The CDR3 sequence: CASSLSPQRQGEQYF. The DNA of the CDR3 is TGTGCCAGCAGTTTATCGCCCCAGCGACAGGGCGAGCAGTACTTC.

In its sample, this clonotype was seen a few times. Here the CDR3 DNA reads TGTGCCAGCAGCCCTGGAACCTTCGACTACGAGCAGTACTTC. Residues: CASSPGTFDYEQYF. This sequence joins TRBV9 and TRBJ2-5, with D unresolved. The last part of the DNA fits TRBJ2-7 better; the J call may be wrong. CDR1 SGDLS and CDR2 YYNGEE come from the germline V gene. The CDR3 has 14 residues.

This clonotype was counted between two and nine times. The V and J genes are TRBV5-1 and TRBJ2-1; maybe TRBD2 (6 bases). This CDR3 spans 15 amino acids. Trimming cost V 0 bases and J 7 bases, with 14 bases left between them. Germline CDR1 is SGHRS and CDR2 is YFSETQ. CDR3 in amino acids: CASSLGFLASNEQFF. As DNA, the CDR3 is TGCGCCAGCAGCTTGGGTTTCCTAGCGAGTAATGAGCAGTTCTTC.

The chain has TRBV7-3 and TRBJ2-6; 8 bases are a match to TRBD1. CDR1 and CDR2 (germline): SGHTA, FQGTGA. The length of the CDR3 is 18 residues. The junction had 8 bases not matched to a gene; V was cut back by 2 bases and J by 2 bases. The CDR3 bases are TGTGCCAGCAGCTTATGGGCAGGGGGCCGACCTGGGGCCAACGTCCTGACTTTC. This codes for CASSLWAGGRPGANVLTF.

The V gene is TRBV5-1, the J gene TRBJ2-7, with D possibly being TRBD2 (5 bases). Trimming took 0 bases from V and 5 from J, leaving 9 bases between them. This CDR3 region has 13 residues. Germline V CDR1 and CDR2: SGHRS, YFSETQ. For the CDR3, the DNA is TGCGCCAGCAGCTTGGACGGGAATAACGAGCAGTACTTC. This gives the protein CASSLDGNNEQYF.

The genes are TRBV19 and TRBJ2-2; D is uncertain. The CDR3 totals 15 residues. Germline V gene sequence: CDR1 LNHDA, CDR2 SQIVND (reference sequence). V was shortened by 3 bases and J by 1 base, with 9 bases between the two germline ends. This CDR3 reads CASSIGSWNTGELFF. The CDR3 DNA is TGTGCCAGTAGTATTGGCAGTTGGAACACCGGGGAGCTGTTTTTT.

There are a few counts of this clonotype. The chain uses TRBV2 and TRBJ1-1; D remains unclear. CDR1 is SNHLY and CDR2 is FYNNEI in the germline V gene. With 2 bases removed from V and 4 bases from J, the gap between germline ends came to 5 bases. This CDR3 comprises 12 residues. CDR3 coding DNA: TGTGCCAGCAGTGAACTGAGCACTGAAGCTTTCTTT. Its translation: CASSELSTEAFF.

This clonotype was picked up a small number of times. The DNA of the CDR3 is TGCAGTGCTGCTGGGACAGAGGCGGGGAGCGAGCAGTACTTC. Protein sequence: CSAAGTEAGSEQYF. The chain uses TRBV20-1 and TRBJ2-7; D might be TRBD1 (7 bases). Trimming stripped 5 bases from V and 6 bases from J, with 20 bases between. Germline V gene data show CDR1 as DFQATT and CDR2 as SNEGSKA (reference sequence). The CDR3 consists of 14 residues.

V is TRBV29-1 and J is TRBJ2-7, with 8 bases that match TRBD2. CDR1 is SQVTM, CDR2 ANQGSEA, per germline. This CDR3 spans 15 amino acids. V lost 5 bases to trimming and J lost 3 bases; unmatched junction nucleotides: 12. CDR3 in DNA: TGCAGCGTTATTGTACTAGCGGCGTCCAACTACGAGCAGTACTTC. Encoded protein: CSVIVLAASNYEQYF.

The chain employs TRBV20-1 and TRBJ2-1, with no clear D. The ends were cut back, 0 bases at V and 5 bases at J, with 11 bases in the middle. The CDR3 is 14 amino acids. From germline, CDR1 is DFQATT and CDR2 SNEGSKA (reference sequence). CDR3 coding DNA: TGCAGTGCTAGAGATCGATCTAATGACAATGAGCAGTTCTTC. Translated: CSARDRSNDNEQFF.

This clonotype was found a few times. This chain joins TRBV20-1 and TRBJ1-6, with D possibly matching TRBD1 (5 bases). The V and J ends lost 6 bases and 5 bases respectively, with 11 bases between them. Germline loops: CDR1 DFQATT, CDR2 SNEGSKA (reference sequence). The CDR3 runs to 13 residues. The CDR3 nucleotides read TGCAGTGCCCGGGACCCGGATAATTCACCCCTCCACTTT. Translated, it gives CSARDPDNSPLHF.

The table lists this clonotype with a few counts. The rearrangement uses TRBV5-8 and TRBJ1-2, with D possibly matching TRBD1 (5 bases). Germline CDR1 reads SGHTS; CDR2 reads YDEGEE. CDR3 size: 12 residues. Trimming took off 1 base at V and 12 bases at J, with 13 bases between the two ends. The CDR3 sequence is CASSLPGLSDTF. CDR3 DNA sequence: TGTGCCAGCAGCTTGCCAGGGCTTAGCGACACCTTC.

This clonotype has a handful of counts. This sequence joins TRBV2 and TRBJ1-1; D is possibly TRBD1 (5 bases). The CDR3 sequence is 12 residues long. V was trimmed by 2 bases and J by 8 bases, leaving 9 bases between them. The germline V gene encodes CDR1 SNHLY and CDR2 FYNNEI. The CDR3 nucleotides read TGTGCCAGCAGTGAATCAGGGTTCGAAGCTTTCTTT. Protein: CASSESGFEAFF.

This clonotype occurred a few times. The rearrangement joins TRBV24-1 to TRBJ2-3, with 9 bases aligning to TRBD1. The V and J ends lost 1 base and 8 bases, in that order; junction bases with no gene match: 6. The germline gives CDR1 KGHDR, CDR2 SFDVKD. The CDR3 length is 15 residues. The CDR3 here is CATSDFGQGLGTQYF. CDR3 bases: TGTGCCACCAGTGATTTCGGACAGGGGTTGGGTACGCAGTATTTT.

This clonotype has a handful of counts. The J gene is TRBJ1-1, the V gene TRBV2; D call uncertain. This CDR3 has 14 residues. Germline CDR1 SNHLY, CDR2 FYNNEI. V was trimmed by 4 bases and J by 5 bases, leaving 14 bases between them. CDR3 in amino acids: CASSGHQQRTEAFF. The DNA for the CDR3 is TGTGCCAGCAGTGGCCACCAACAGCGGACTGAAGCTTTCTTT.

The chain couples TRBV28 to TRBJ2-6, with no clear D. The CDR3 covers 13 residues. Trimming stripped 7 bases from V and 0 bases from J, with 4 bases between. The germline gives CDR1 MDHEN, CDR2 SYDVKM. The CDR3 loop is CASMDSGANVLTF. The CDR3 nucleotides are TGTGCCAGCATGGACTCTGGGGCCAACGTCCTGACTTTC.

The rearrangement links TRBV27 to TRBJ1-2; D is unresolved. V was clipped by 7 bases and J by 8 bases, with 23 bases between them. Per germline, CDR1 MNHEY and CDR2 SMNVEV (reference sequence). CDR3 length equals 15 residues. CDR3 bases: TGTGCCAGCAACCCCGTTAGGCCTCTCTATGGCGGCTACACCTTC. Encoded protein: CASNPVRPLYGGYTF.

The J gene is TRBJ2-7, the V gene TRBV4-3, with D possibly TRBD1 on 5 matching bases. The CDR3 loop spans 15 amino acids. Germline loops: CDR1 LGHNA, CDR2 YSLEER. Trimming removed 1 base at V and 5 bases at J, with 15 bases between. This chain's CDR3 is CASSQGATGQNEQYF. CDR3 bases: TGCGCCAGCAGCCAAGGGGCAACAGGCCAGAACGAGCAGTACTTC.

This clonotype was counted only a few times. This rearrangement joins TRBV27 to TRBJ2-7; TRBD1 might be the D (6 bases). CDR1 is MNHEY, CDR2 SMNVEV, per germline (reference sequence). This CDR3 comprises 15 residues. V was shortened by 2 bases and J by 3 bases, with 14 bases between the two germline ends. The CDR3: CASSLPGAVLYEQYF. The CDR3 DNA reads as TGTGCCAGCAGTTTACCAGGGGCGGTTCTCTACGAGCAGTACTTC.